A selection of T cell receptor beta chains follows, all from one sample in a study of blood T cell repertoires in COVID-19. Using immunoSEQ multiplex PCR, the repertoire was profiled, and TCRdb retains in-frame clones only, with some absent. The data show around 83,000 clones, about 84% seen once. Sequencing was done on a sample of peripheral blood. These receptors were obtained from a woman in her 70s with acute or convalescent COVID-19. CDR3s leave out the opening cysteine and the closing phenylalanine or tryptophan. The D gene is left open where the match is weak.

v_gene	len	j_gene	d_gene	CDR3aa
TRBV18	12	TRBJ1-2	TRBD1	ASSRTGANYGYT
TRBV7-2	13	TRBJ2-1	.	ASSLGLATYNEQF
TRBV7-2	13	TRBJ1-2	TRBD1	ASSIERDRAGGYT
TRBV4-1	14	TRBJ1-2	.	ASSQRLLDKIYGYT
TRBV5-1	12	TRBJ2-1	.	ASSPVSAYNEQF
TRBV29-1	12	TRBJ2-5	.	SVGGTKYQETQY
TRBV6-5	12	TRBJ2-1	TRBD2	AISGTSGGNEQF
TRBV6-1	13	TRBJ1-5	.	ASSEGGVSNQPQH
TRBV7-8	11	TRBJ2-5	.	ASSFLGGETQY
TRBV19	12	TRBJ1-4	TRBD1	ASSIGRGREKLF
TRBV19	14	TRBJ1-5	TRBD1	ASSPGTGVSNQPQH
TRBV15	13	TRBJ1-1	TRBD1	ATSRAIQGRTEAF
TRBV6-5	13	TRBJ1-2	.	ASTDSDPANYGYT
TRBV13	14	TRBJ1-1	TRBD1	ASSRRTGAMNTEAF
TRBV30	12	TRBJ1-4	TRBD1	AWAPGGFNEKLF
TRBV6-6	11	TRBJ1-1	.	ASSSGGNTEAF
TRBV27	11	TRBJ2-5	.	ASSLNRQETQY
TRBV9	16	TRBJ2-1	TRBD2	ASSVTSGSRSGYNEQF
TRBV18	10	TRBJ2-5	.	ASSPSPETQY
TRBV29-1	13	TRBJ2-2	.	SVNRGGANTGELF
TRBV4-3	14	TRBJ2-1	TRBD2	ASSQDGVAGNNEQF
TRBV7-7	13	TRBJ2-1	TRBD1	ASSAGQGAGDEQF
TRBV14	12	TRBJ1-1	.	ASSQEAWGAEAF